One and the same sample provided the 18 T cell receptor beta chains below, sequenced in a study of blood T cell repertoires in COVID-19. TCRdb keeps only in-frame clones here, not all; method: immunoSEQ multiplex PCR. The sample lists about 250,000 clones, around 79% occurring once. The specimen sequenced was peripheral blood. These receptors originate from a woman older than 75 with acute or convalescent COVID-19.

The V gene is TRBV12-3 or TRBV12-4, the J gene TRBJ1-2; D ambiguous. V was trimmed by 2 bases and J by 7 bases, leaving 5 bases between them. The CDR3 is 11 amino acids. Here the CDR3 reads CASSLNGGYTF. CDR3 nucleotide sequence: TGTGCCAGCAGTTTAAACGGTGGCTACACCTTC.

The CDR3 nucleotides read TGTGCCAGCACGCGCGAAAGTTATAGCAATCAGCCCCAGCATTTT. The encoded protein is CASTRESYSNQPQHF. The chain employs TRBV7-2 and TRBJ1-5; no reliable D call. V shed 7 bases and J shed 0 bases, with 13 bases lying between them. The CDR3 contains 15 residues. Germline V CDR1 and CDR2: SGHTA, FQGNSA.

For this clone: One end of the junction does not line up with germline, which may come from a read error. J is TRBJ1-1 and V is TRBV30; D call uncertain. The length of the CDR3 is 11 residues. Germline V gene lookup returns CDR1 GTSNPN and CDR2 SVGIG (reference sequence). The CDR3 DNA reads as TGTGCCTGGATGGGAGGCCTAACTCCCTCCTTT. This sequence encodes CAWMGGLTPSF.

V and J are TRBV2 and TRBJ2-5; weak D call: TRBD1 (6 bases). Trimming shortened V by 6 bases and J by 2 bases, and 13 bases separated the two germline ends. The CDR3 sequence is 14 residues long. Germline values: CDR1 SNHLY, CDR2 FYNNEI. The CDR3 is CASSFGQTQETQYF. CDR3 DNA sequence: TGTGCCAGCAGCTTTGGACAGACTCAAGAGACCCAGTACTTC.

In the case of this clone: A junction end diverges from the germline sequence, so it may reflect a read error. This rearrangement joins TRBV23-1 to TRBJ1-2; D possibly corresponds to TRBD1 (5 bases). TRBV23-1 is classed as an ORF, of uncertain function. The length of the CDR3 is 18 residues. CDR3 protein: CASSQAEDNTVSVSVPDF. CDR3 DNA sequence: TGCGCCAGCAGTCAGGCTGAGGACAACACGGTTTCTGTATCGGTCCCTGACTTC.

This clone showed up just a few times. The V gene is TRBV4-1, the J gene TRBJ1-1, with 11 positions matching TRBD1. This CDR3 spans 15 amino acids. J gave up 6 bases and V 2 bases, and 5 bases lay outside the gene matches. Looked up from germline, CDR1 is MGHRA and CDR2 is YSYEKL. The CDR3 DNA sequence: TGCGCCAGCAGCCAACCTGGACAGGGGGCCCCTGAAGCTTTCTTT. It is translated as CASSQPGQGAPEAFF.

CDR3 nucleotide sequence: TGTGCCAGCTCACCGGGACAGGGGAATGAAGCTTTCTTT. Amino acids: CASSPGQGNEAFF. V is TRBV18 and J is TRBJ1-1; 10 bases fit TRBD1. The CDR3 has 13 residues. V was clipped by 3 bases and J by 7 bases; unmatched bases: 2. From germline, CDR1 is KGHSH and CDR2 LQKENI.

This clone has just a few counts. This chain links TRBV18 with TRBJ1-2; TRBD1 agrees at 11 bases. This CDR3 comprises 16 residues. V dropped 3 bases and J dropped 6; count of bases not matched to a gene: 9. Germline CDR1 is KGHSH and CDR2 is LQKENI. The CDR3 spells CASSPATGTGGNGYTF. DNA for the CDR3: TGTGCCAGCTCACCCGCGACCGGGACAGGGGGTAATGGCTACACCTTC. Together with reference TRBV18 and TRBJ1-2, the CDR3 gives the full variable domain: NAGVMQNPRHLVRRRGQEARLRCSPMKGHSHVYWYRQLPEEGLKFMVYLQKENIIDESGMPKERFSAEFPKEGPSILRIQQVVRGDSAAYFCASSPATGTGGNGYTFGSGTRLTVV.

V is TRBV19 and J is TRBJ1-2; the D is unclear. Per germline, CDR1 LNHDA and CDR2 SQIVND (reference sequence). V was clipped by 0 bases and J by 3 bases, with 17 bases between them. The CDR3 loop spans 17 amino acids. CDR3 residues: CASSIDLRSNGDYGYTF. CDR3 nucleotides: TGTGCCAGTAGTATAGATCTTCGAAGTAACGGGGACTATGGCTACACCTTC.

V and J are TRBV5-1 and TRBJ2-5; 8 bases are a match to TRBD2. J gave up 1 base and V 0 bases, and 14 bases lay outside the gene matches. Germline V gives CDR1 SGHRS, CDR2 YFSETQ. The CDR3 is 19 amino acids. This CDR3 reads CASSLGLLAAMPFQETQYF. As DNA, the CDR3 is TGCGCCAGCAGCTTGGGGTTACTAGCGGCCATGCCATTCCAAGAGACCCAGTACTTC.

The chain couples TRBV18 to TRBJ2-3, with 7 bases identical to TRBD1. The length of the CDR3 is 15 residues. The V gene's germline CDR1 is KGHSH and CDR2 LQKENI. J gave up 4 bases and V 6 bases, and 10 bases lay outside the gene matches. CDR3 residues: CASSDAQGKADTQYF. The CDR3 region has the DNA TGTGCCAGCTCCGACGCACAGGGGAAGGCAGATACGCAGTATTTT. Combining the CDR3 with reference TRBV18 and TRBJ2-3 gives the whole variable domain NAGVMQNPRHLVRRRGQEARLRCSPMKGHSHVYWYRQLPEEGLKFMVYLQKENIIDESGMPKERFSAEFPKEGPSILRIQQVVRGDSAAYFCASSDAQGKADTQYFGPGTRLTVL.

This chain joins TRBV6-6 and TRBJ2-7; D ambiguous. There are 16 residues in the CDR3. Germline V lookup: CDR1 MNHNY, CDR2 SVGAGI (reference sequence). V was shortened by 6 bases and J by 0 bases, with 18 bases between the two germline ends. The CDR3 sequence is CASRYPGSWSSYEQYF. The CDR3 nucleotides read TGTGCCAGCAGATACCCCGGTAGTTGGAGCTCCTACGAGCAGTACTTC.

The V call is TRBV5-1, the J call TRBJ2-7; maybe TRBD2 (6 bases). V lost 1 base to trimming and J lost 5 bases, with 13 bases between them. Germline V CDR1 and CDR2: SGHRS, YFSETQ. This CDR3 spans 14 amino acids. This chain's CDR3 is CASSLNPGRNEQYF. Written as DNA, the CDR3 is TGCGCCAGCAGCTTGAATCCAGGGAGGAACGAGCAGTACTTC.

This clone has only a few counts. The chain recombines TRBV5-4 with TRBJ2-3, with 9 bases aligning to TRBD2. CDR3 size: 15 residues. Looked up from germline, CDR1 is SGHNT and CDR2 is YYREEE (reference sequence). V lost 6 bases and J lost 0; bases outside the gene matches: 5. The CDR3 bases are TGTGCCAGCAAACCTAGCGGGACTAGCACAGATACGCAGTATTTT. This translates into CASKPSGTSTDTQYF.

V and J are TRBV27 and TRBJ1-4; D not certain. The germline V and J ends were trimmed by 1 base and 4 bases, with 13 bases remaining between them. The length of the CDR3 is 16 residues. The germline CDR1 and CDR2 sequences are MNHEY and SMNVEV (reference sequence). The CDR3 spells CASSLYSPPVNEKLFF. CDR3 DNA: TGTGCCAGCAGTTTATACTCCCCCCCTGTTAATGAAAAACTGTTTTTT.

V usage is TRBV3-1 (or the pseudogene TRBV3-2) and J usage is TRBJ2-1; 8 bases agree with TRBD2. Germline CDR1 LGHDT, CDR2 YNNKEL (reference sequence). Trimming at V came to 5 bases and at J to 6 bases, leaving 6 bases not matched to a gene. The CDR3 runs to 14 residues. CDR3 nucleotide sequence: TGTGCCAGCAGCGGGACTAGGGGGGCCAATGAGCAGTTCTTC. Its translation is CASSGTRGANEQFF.

The chain is built from TRBV11-3 and TRBJ2-7; possible D gene TRBD2, 7 bases. Trimming cost V 3 bases and J 5 bases, with 17 bases left between them. Germline-derived CDR1 and CDR2 are SGHNT and YENEEA. The CDR3 covers 15 residues. The DNA for the CDR3 is TGTGCCAGCAGCTTCCTGGGGGGGGCCGGGGACGAGCAGTACTTC. It yields the protein CASSFLGGAGDEQYF. The variable domain in full, with the rest retrieved from reference TRBV11-3 and TRBJ2-7, is EAGVVQSPRYKIIEKKQPVAFWCNPISGHNTLYWYLQNLGQGPELLIRYENEEAVDDSQLPKDRFSAERLKGVDSTLKIQPAELGDSAVYLCASSFLGGAGDEQYFGPGTRLTVT.

The chain is built from TRBV6-6 and TRBJ2-5; 8 bases map to TRBD1. The V gene's germline CDR1 is MNHNY and CDR2 SVGAGI (reference sequence). The CDR3 loop spans 15 amino acids. Trimming at V came to 2 bases and at J to 5 bases, leaving 7 bases not matched to a gene. The CDR3 DNA reads as TGTGCCAGCAGTTACATGCAGGGGGCTAGGGAGACCCAGTACTTC. This codes for CASSYMQGARETQYF.